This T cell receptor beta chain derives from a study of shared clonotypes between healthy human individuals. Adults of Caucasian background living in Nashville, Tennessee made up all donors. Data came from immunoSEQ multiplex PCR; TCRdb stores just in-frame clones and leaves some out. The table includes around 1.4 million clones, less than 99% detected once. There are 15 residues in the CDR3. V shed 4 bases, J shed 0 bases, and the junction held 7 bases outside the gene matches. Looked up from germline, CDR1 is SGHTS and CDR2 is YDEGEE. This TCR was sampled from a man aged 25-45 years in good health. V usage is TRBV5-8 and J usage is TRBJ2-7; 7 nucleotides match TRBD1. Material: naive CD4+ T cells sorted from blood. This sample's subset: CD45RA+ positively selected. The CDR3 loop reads CASSAPTGISYEQYF. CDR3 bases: TGTGCCAGCAGCGCCCCGACAGGGATCTCCTACGAGCAGTACTTC.